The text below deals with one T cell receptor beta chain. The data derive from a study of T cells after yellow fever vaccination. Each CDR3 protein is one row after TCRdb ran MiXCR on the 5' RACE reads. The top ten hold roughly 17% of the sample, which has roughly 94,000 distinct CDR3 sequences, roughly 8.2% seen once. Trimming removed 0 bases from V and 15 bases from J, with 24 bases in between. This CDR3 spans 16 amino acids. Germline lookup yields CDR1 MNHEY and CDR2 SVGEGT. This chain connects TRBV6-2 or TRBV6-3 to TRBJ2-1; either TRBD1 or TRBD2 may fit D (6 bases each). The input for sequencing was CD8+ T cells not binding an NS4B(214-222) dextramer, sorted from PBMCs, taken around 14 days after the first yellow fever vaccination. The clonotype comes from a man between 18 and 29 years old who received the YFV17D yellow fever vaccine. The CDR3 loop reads CASSYSTGATGMGGFF. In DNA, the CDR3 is TGTGCCAGCAGTTACTCGACGGGGGCTACAGGCATGGGGGGGTTCTTC.